This entry lists 8 T cell receptor beta chains sequenced from one sample in a study of siplizumab effects on memory and regulatory T cells. Generated by immunoSEQ multiplex PCR, the TCRdb table keeps only in-frame clones and is missing some. This table holds more than 95,000 clones, around 94% found once. The specimen sequenced was non-Treg CD4+ T cells sorted from blood. The receptors originated from a human donor in good health.

This chain links TRBV18 with TRBJ2-2; TRBD2 matches 10 bases. V shed 1 base and J 1 base; nucleotides not matched to a gene: 6. The CDR3 runs to 18 residues. In germline, CDR1 is KGHSH, CDR2 LQKENI. CDR3: CASSPLASGSLNTGELFF. CDR3 DNA sequence: TGTGCCAGCTCACCACTCGCTAGCGGGAGCCTGAACACCGGGGAGCTGTTTTTT.

The V and J genes are TRBV19 and TRBJ1-2; 11 nucleotides agree with TRBD1. The CDR3 has 15 amino acids. The trim removed 4 bases at V and 4 bases at J, leaving 5 bases unmatched. The germline V gene encodes CDR1 LNHDA and CDR2 SQIVND (reference sequence). CDR3 coding DNA: TGTGCCAGTAGTAGGGACAGGGGGGATCCCTATGGCTACACCTTC. It translates to CASSRDRGDPYGYTF.

The chain employs TRBV29-1 and TRBJ1-2, with a possible D match to TRBD1 (5 bases). The CDR3 consists of 15 residues. CDR1 SQVTM and CDR2 ANQGSEA come from the germline V gene. V gave up 3 bases and J gave up 0 bases, with 14 bases separating them. CDR3 amino acids: CSVEWGGITNYGYTF. CDR3 bases: TGCAGCGTTGAGTGGGGGGGGATAACTAACTATGGCTACACCTTC. Drawing the rest from reference TRBV29-1 and TRBJ1-2, the complete variable domain is SAVISQKPSRDICQRGTSLTIQCQVDSQVTMMFWYRQQPGQSLTLIATANQGSEATYESGFVIDKFPISRPNLTFSTLTVSNMSPEDSSIYLCSVEWGGITNYGYTFGSGTRLTVV.

V gene TRBV6-1 combines with J gene TRBJ2-7, with D possibly being TRBD1 (6 bases). CDR1 and CDR2 from the germline V gene are MNHNS and SASEGT. Trimming stripped 3 bases from V and 5 bases from J, with 17 bases between. The CDR3 sequence is 15 residues long. For the CDR3, the DNA is TGTGCCAGCAGTGACTTTCGGACAGACCTGCACGAGCAGTACTTC. Protein: CASSDFRTDLHEQYF.

The chain combines TRBV7-9 with TRBJ2-7; 7 nucleotides line up with TRBD1. Germline V gene lookup returns CDR1 SEHNR and CDR2 FQNEAQ (reference sequence). The CDR3 extends over 16 amino acids. V lost 5 bases, J lost 2 bases, and 12 bases stayed unmatched. The CDR3 reads CASSPPFRTGPYEQYF. Written as DNA, the CDR3 is TGTGCCAGCAGCCCCCCCTTCAGGACAGGTCCCTACGAGCAGTACTTC.

The J gene is TRBJ1-2, the V gene TRBV5-1; TRBD1 matches at 11 bases. The CDR3 contains 15 residues. V was pared by 3 bases and J by 8 bases, with 9 bases of the junction left unmatched. CDR1 is SGHRS, CDR2 YFSETQ, per germline. The CDR3 region has the DNA TGCGCCAGCAGCTCAACCGGGACAGGGGGTCAGGGCTACACCTTC. This gives the protein CASSSTGTGGQGYTF.

This rearrangement joins TRBV5-6 to TRBJ1-2; D possibly corresponds to TRBD1 (5 bases). Germline CDR1 reads SGHDT; CDR2 reads YYEEEE. This CDR3 contains 12 residues. Trimming took off 4 bases at V and 5 bases at J, with 9 bases between the two ends. This chain's CDR3 is CASSTGPYGYTF. CDR3 DNA: TGTGCCAGCAGCACAGGACCGTATGGCTACACCTTC.

The chain uses TRBV6-5 and TRBJ2-7, with 7 bases matching TRBD1. The germline gives CDR1 MNHEY, CDR2 SVGAGI. The CDR3 extends over 12 amino acids. J gave up 2 bases and V 6 bases, and 1 base lay outside the gene matches. The CDR3 spells CASRDRTYEQYF. As DNA, the CDR3 is TGTGCCAGCAGGGACAGGACCTACGAGCAGTACTTC.